This T cell receptor (beta chain) is drawn from a study of blood T cells in healthy people across ages. Germline CDR1 and CDR2: SGHRS and YFSETQ. The V and J ends lost 4 bases and 5 bases respectively, with 18 bases between them. The CDR3 totals 15 residues. Broader study findings: Reliance upon unsorted PBMCs precluded definitive naive versus antigen-experienced comparison.

On this clonotype: The antigen is not known.

Primers used in a second PCR of roughly 6 to 11 cycles were a sample-barcoded 5' primer and a J-beta primer mix. TCRdb re-analysed the 5' RACE reads in MiXCR, keeping a single row per CDR3 protein. This table has about 720,000 distinct CDR3 sequences, about 24% appearing once. Sequencing was carried out using blood. The source of this sequence is a man in his 70s in good health. This rearrangement joins TRBV5-1 to TRBJ2-5; weak D call: TRBD1 (5 bases). The CDR3: CASSPGRQGKETQYF. The DNA for the CDR3 is TGCGCCAGCAGCCCAGGACGGCAGGGAAAGGAGACCCAGTACTTC.